This T cell receptor beta chain derives from a study of T cell responses to AZD1222 COVID-19 vaccine. Study-wide findings and caveats: The donors showed a predominance of white British ancestry and of females, with possible underestimation of clonal diversity. Distributed over spike, vaccine-associated CD4 TCRs predominated at 160-218 and 743-854.

The CDR3 has 16 amino acids. Unmatched junction bases numbered 9, after V lost 5 bases and J lost 3 bases. Germline V gene sequence: CDR1 SGHTA, CDR2 FQGNSA. Libraries were prepared by immunoSEQ multiplex PCR; TCRdb keeps only in-frame clonotypes and omits some of them. The sample carries 45,000 to 70,000 clones, 86% recorded once. Turning to this clone: Antigen specificity is unknown.

The source material was peripheral blood, sampled on day 0 of AZD1222 vaccination. This receptor was taken from an adult in good health. The chain uses TRBV7-2 and TRBJ2-1, with 8 bases aligning to TRBD2. CDR3 residues: CASSRSSSGHYNEQFF. The CDR3 nucleotides read TGTGCCAGCAGCCGCTCGTCTAGCGGGCACTACAATGAGCAGTTCTTC. Complete variable domain (other parts from reference TRBV7-2 and TRBJ2-1): GAGVSQSPSNKVTEKGKDVELRCDPISGHTALYWYRQSLGQGLEFLIYFQGNSAPDKSGLPSDRFSAERTGGSVSTLTIQRTQQEDSAVYLCASSRSSSGHYNEQFFGPGTRLTVL.